This entry lists 28 T cell receptor beta chains sequenced from one sample in a study of cytomegalovirus exposure and HLA in healthy donors. The PCR ran on 60 Vbeta and 13 Jbeta primers. Sequenced by immunoSEQ multiplex PCR; TCRdb stores in-frame clones only, minus some. The table records 170,000 or so clones, roughly 80% of them present only once. Sequencing was carried out using PBMCs. The source is a man between 50 and 59 years old in good health and CMV-seronegative.

The CDR3 loop is CASSLGGGRLYNEQFF. The CDR3 DNA reads TGCGCCAGCAGCTTGGGGGGAGGGCGATTATACAATGAGCAGTTCTTC. This chain joins TRBV5-1 and TRBJ2-1, with 7 bases aligning to TRBD2. The CDR3 consists of 16 residues. Germline V gives CDR1 SGHRS, CDR2 YFSETQ. V shed 0 bases and J 4 bases; nucleotides not matched to a gene: 7.

The chain recombines TRBV10-2 with TRBJ2-1; TRBD2 matches 11 bases. The CDR3 is made up of 19 amino acids. J lost 0 bases, V lost 7 bases, and 14 bases had no gene match. Germline assignment: CDR1 WSHSY and CDR2 SAAADI. Written as DNA, the CDR3 is TGCGCCAGCAAAATAGCGGGAGGGATAGGGGGGAGCTCCTACAATGAGCAGTTCTTC. Translated, it gives CASKIAGGIGGSSYNEQFF.

This clone has just one count. The V gene is TRBV19, the J gene TRBJ1-1, with 7 bases matching TRBD1. This CDR3 region has 13 residues. Trimming removed 5 bases from V and 4 bases from J; junction bases left unmatched: 4. CDR1 is LNHDA and CDR2 is SQIVND in the germline V gene (reference sequence). The CDR3 sequence: CASSLDRATEAFF. The CDR3 DNA follows: TGTGCCAGTAGTCTCGACAGGGCCACTGAAGCTTTCTTT.

This clone has just one count. The chain uses TRBV7-9 and TRBJ2-3; 10 nucleotides agree with TRBD2. CDR3 length: 14 residues. Trimming cost V 5 bases and J 3 bases; bases outside gene matches: 2. Germline CDR1 SEHNR, CDR2 FQNEAQ (reference sequence). CDR3 DNA: TGTGCCAGCAGCCGTAGCGGGAGGACAGATACGCAGTATTTT. Encoded protein: CASSRSGRTDTQYF.

The genes are TRBV4-3 and TRBJ1-6; D possibly corresponds to TRBD1 (5 bases). The V and J ends lost 4 bases and 9 bases respectively, with 13 bases between them. The CDR3 runs 14 residues. Germline V gene data show CDR1 as LGHNA and CDR2 as YSLEER. Here the CDR3 reads CASSRKSGGSPLHF. CDR3 sequence (DNA): TGCGCCAGCAGCCGAAAATCCGGGGGTTCACCCCTCCACTTT.

V gene TRBV23-1 combines with J gene TRBJ1-2; D call uncertain. TRBV23-1 is an open reading frame whose function is uncertain. V was cut by 6 bases and J by 8 bases, with 10 bases left in between. CDR3 length equals 11 residues. The CDR3 loop is CASSRGCGYTF. As DNA, the CDR3 is TGCGCCAGCAGCCGGGGTTGCGGCTACACCTTC.

The rearrangement links TRBV7-6 to TRBJ1-4, with a weak D call TRBD1 (5 bases). The CDR3 length is 16 residues. V lost 0 bases and J lost 3, with 11 bases in between. Germline assignment: CDR1 SGHVS and CDR2 FNYEAQ. The DNA of the CDR3 is TGTGCCAGCAGCTTAGCATCGGGGGGACCTAATGAAAAACTGTTTTTT. It yields the protein CASSLASGGPNEKLFF.

This rearrangement joins TRBV7-9 to TRBJ2-5; 9 bases map to TRBD1. CDR3 length: 15 residues. Trimming cost V 4 bases and J 5 bases; bases outside gene matches: 8. Germline CDR1 SEHNR, CDR2 FQNEAQ (reference sequence). CDR3 sequence: CASSYAGTGSETQYF. CDR3 coding DNA: TGTGCCAGCAGCTATGCCGGGACAGGGTCGGAGACCCAGTACTTC.

The chain links TRBV5-1 to TRBJ2-3; TRBD1 aligns across 10 bases. Trimming at V came to 7 bases and at J to 5 bases, leaving 7 bases not matched to a gene. The CDR3 covers 14 residues. Germline CDR1 is SGHRS and CDR2 is YFSETQ. The CDR3 bases are TGCGCCAGCGCCGCGGGACAGGGGAAAGATACGCAGTATTTT. Its translation is CASAAGQGKDTQYF.

The chain carries TRBV7-2 and TRBJ2-1; 10 nucleotides align to TRBD1. CDR3 size: 15 residues. V lost 5 bases, J lost 5 bases, and 6 bases stayed unmatched. Looked up from germline, CDR1 is SGHTA and CDR2 is FQGNSA. The CDR3 coding sequence is TGTGCCAGCAGCATCGGGACAGGGGATGACAATGAGCAGTTCTTC. Encoded protein: CASSIGTGDDNEQFF. Using reference TRBV7-2 and TRBJ2-1 for the parts outside the CDR3, the full variable domain is GAGVSQSPSNKVTEKGKDVELRCDPISGHTALYWYRQSLGQGLEFLIYFQGNSAPDKSGLPSDRFSAERTGGSVSTLTIQRTQQEDSAVYLCASSIGTGDDNEQFFGPGTRLTVL.

The chain employs TRBV27 and TRBJ1-6; 8 bases line up with TRBD1. J was trimmed by 14 bases and V by 3 bases; bases with no gene match: 9. Germline V gene sequence: CDR1 MNHEY, CDR2 SMNVEV (reference sequence). CDR3 length: 14 amino acids. The DNA of the CDR3 is TGTGCCAGCAGTTTCCTGGACAGGGAATTAACCCTCCACTTT. Amino acid sequence: CASSFLDRELTLHF.

The chain couples TRBV7-2 to TRBJ2-2; 10 bases align to TRBD2. This CDR3 has 18 residues. The V and J ends lost 1 base and 4 bases, in that order; junction bases with no gene match: 9. Per the germline V gene, CDR1 is SGHTA and CDR2 is FQGNSA. The CDR3 DNA sequence: TGTGCCAGCAGCTTAGATCTGAGCGGGGGGGCTGGCACCGGGGAGCTGTTTTTT. This translates into CASSLDLSGGAGTGELFF.

The chain recombines TRBV23-1 with TRBJ1-1; D may be TRBD1 (5 bases). TRBV23-1 is reported as an ORF; its role is uncertain. Trimming removed 7 bases at V and 8 bases at J, with 26 bases between. This CDR3 is built from 16 residues. The CDR3 reads CASKGDLTVYIVEAFF. Here the CDR3 DNA reads TGCGCCAGCAAAGGGGACTTGACGGTATATATAGTCGAAGCTTTCTTT.

Written as DNA, the CDR3 is TGTGCCAGCAGCCCTGGGGCGGGAAGGGGCTACGAGCAGTACTTC. Protein product: CASSPGAGRGYEQYF. The chain uses TRBV9 and TRBJ2-7; a possible D gene is TRBD2 (6 bases). This CDR3 has 15 amino acids. Trimming stripped 4 bases from V and 3 bases from J, with 17 bases between. Per the germline V gene, CDR1 is SGDLS and CDR2 is YYNGEE.

There are a few counts of this clone. V gene TRBV19 combines with J gene TRBJ2-2; TRBD1 is a possible D gene (5 bases). CDR1 and CDR2 (germline): LNHDA, SQIVND (reference sequence). V was pared by 1 base and J by 4 bases, with 16 bases between. This CDR3 region has 17 residues. CDR3 residues: CASSIGGRGASTGELFF. For the CDR3, the DNA is TGTGCCAGTAGTATAGGGGGTCGTGGGGCGAGCACCGGGGAGCTGTTTTTT.

V usage is TRBV2 and J usage is TRBJ2-7; 7 bases line up with TRBD2. The length of the CDR3 is 13 residues. Germline V gene sequence: CDR1 SNHLY, CDR2 FYNNEI. The J segment lost 4 bases and the V segment lost 6 bases, leaving 6 bases of the junction unmatched. CDR3 amino acids: CASRISGMYEQYF. The CDR3 DNA reads as TGTGCCAGCAGGATCAGCGGGATGTACGAGCAGTACTTC.

This chain uses TRBV7-6 with TRBJ2-5; D possibly corresponds to TRBD2 (5 bases). The J call is uncertain, as TRBJ2-7 better fits the DNA end. The CDR3 length is 13 residues. The germline gives CDR1 SGHVS, CDR2 FNYEAQ. The CDR3: CASSNGVGYEQYF. DNA for the CDR3: TGTGCCAGCAGTAACGGGGTCGGCTACGAGCAGTACTTC.

The gene calls are TRBV27 and TRBJ2-1; 14 positions agree with TRBD2. The CDR3 totals 21 residues. The V segment lost 4 bases and the J segment 0 bases; nucleotides outside the gene matches: 14. Germline V gene sequence: CDR1 MNHEY, CDR2 SMNVEV (reference sequence). The CDR3: CASSSTYPGLAGVSSYNEQFF. For the CDR3, the DNA is TGTGCCAGCAGTTCCACCTACCCGGGACTAGCGGGGGTTAGCTCCTACAATGAGCAGTTCTTC.

The rearrangement links TRBV5-4 to TRBJ2-7; tentatively, D is TRBD2 (6 bases). V gave up 1 base and J gave up 0 bases, with 11 bases separating them. The CDR3 length is 15 residues. Germline assignment: CDR1 SGHNT and CDR2 YYREEE (reference sequence). The CDR3 region is CASSLPDGSSYEQYF. The DNA for the CDR3 is TGTGCCAGCAGCTTGCCGGACGGGAGCTCCTACGAGCAGTACTTC.

The genes are TRBV5-6 and TRBJ2-1; D is unclear. The germline V gene encodes CDR1 SGHDT and CDR2 YYEEEE. V shed 0 bases and J shed 3 bases, with 7 bases lying between them. This CDR3 is 14 amino acids long. The CDR3 region has the DNA TGTGCCAGCAGCTTGGGTCAGAACTACAATGAGCAGTTCTTC. It is translated as CASSLGQNYNEQFF.

The gene calls are TRBV30 and TRBJ2-7, with D tentatively TRBD2 (6 bases). V was clipped by 0 bases and J by 2 bases, with 11 bases between them. Germline V gene sequence: CDR1 GTSNPN, CDR2 SVGIG (reference sequence). The CDR3 sequence is 14 residues long. The CDR3 spells CAWSVKRVPYEQYF. CDR3 coding DNA: TGTGCCTGGAGTGTAAAGCGGGTCCCCTACGAGCAGTACTTC. Drawing the rest from reference TRBV30 and TRBJ2-7, the complete variable domain is SQTIHQWPATLVQPVGSPLSLECTVEGTSNPNLYWYRQAAGRGLQLLFYSVGIGQISSEVPQNLSASRPQDRQFILSSKKLLLSDSGFYLCAWSVKRVPYEQYFGPGTRLTVT.

The chain links TRBV19 to TRBJ1-5; TRBD1 might be the D (6 bases). V shed 10 bases and J shed 0 bases, with 19 bases lying between them. This CDR3 contains 16 residues. Germline V lookup: CDR1 LNHDA, CDR2 SQIVND (reference sequence). The CDR3 here is CATRITGTNSNQPQHF. The CDR3 DNA is TGTGCCACCAGAATTACAGGGACAAATAGCAATCAGCCCCAGCATTTT.

The chain recombines TRBV19 with TRBJ2-3; a weak D match, TRBD2 (5 bases). The CDR3 has 13 residues. Germline V gene lookup returns CDR1 LNHDA and CDR2 SQIVND (reference sequence). V was shortened by 0 bases and J by 6 bases, with 7 bases between the two germline ends. The CDR3 loop reads CASSIEGSDTQYF. The CDR3 nucleotides are TGTGCCAGTAGTATAGAGGGGAGCGATACGCAGTATTTT.

The V call is TRBV18, the J call TRBJ2-7; 10 nucleotides align to TRBD2. The germline V gene has CDR1 KGHSH and CDR2 LQKENI. This CDR3 contains 16 residues. The V gene end was trimmed by 1 base and the J gene end by 8 bases; junction bases not matched to a gene: 11. CDR3: CASSPRVSSGRSQQYF. CDR3 nucleotide sequence: TGTGCCAGCTCACCACGCGTAAGTAGCGGGAGGTCTCAGCAGTACTTC. Using reference TRBV18 and TRBJ2-7 for the parts outside the CDR3, the full variable domain is NAGVMQNPRHLVRRRGQEARLRCSPMKGHSHVYWYRQLPEEGLKFMVYLQKENIIDESGMPKERFSAEFPKEGPSILRIQQVVRGDSAAYFCASSPRVSSGRSQQYFGPGTRLTVT.

This chain uses TRBV5-1 with TRBJ1-3; no clear D. The CDR3 runs 14 residues. Trimming left V 0 bases short and J 0 bases short, with 4 bases between. Germline CDR1 and CDR2: SGHRS and YFSETQ. The CDR3 DNA is TGCGCCAGCAGCTTGGGGAGCTCTGGAAACACCATATATTTT. Protein sequence: CASSLGSSGNTIYF.

The rearrangement joins TRBV28 to TRBJ2-7; TRBD1 aligns across 9 bases. Looked up from germline, CDR1 is MDHEN and CDR2 is SYDVKM. V shed 5 bases, J shed 0 bases, and the junction held 5 bases outside the gene matches. The CDR3 runs to 15 residues. The CDR3 nucleotides read TGTGCCAGCAGTGATAACAGGGGGCTCTCCTACGAGCAGTACTTC. Its translation: CASSDNRGLSYEQYF.

This clone was recorded a few times. The rearrangement joins TRBV7-9 to TRBJ1-1; 8 bases agree with TRBD1. From germline, CDR1 is SEHNR and CDR2 FQNEAQ (reference sequence). The CDR3 loop spans 15 amino acids. V shed 4 bases and J 1 base; nucleotides not matched to a gene: 5. The CDR3 nucleotides are TGTGCCAGCAGCTCTAGACAGGGGACGAACACTGAAGCTTTCTTT. Its protein is CASSSRQGTNTEAFF.

The rearrangement uses TRBV28 and TRBJ1-3; D ambiguous. The CDR3 is made up of 17 amino acids. Germline V gene lookup returns CDR1 MDHEN and CDR2 SYDVKM. V was trimmed by 6 bases and J by 0 bases, leaving 18 bases between them. The CDR3, as DNA: TGTGCCAGCAGGTTTACTGGTGCAGGCGACTCTGGAAACACCATATATTTT. It specifies CASRFTGAGDSGNTIYF.